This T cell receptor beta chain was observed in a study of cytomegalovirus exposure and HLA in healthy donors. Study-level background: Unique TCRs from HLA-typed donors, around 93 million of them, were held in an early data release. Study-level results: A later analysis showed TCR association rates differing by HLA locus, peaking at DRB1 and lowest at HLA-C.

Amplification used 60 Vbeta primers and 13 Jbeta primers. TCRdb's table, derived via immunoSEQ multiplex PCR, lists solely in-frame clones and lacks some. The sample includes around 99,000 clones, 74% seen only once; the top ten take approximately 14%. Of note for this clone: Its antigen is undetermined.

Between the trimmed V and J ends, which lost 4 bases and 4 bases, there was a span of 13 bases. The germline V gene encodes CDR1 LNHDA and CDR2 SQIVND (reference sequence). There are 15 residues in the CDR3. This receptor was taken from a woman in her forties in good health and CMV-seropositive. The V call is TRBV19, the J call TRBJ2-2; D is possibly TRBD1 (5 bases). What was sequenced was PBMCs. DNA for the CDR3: TGTGCCAGTAGTACCGACAGACCTCTCACCGGGGAGCTGTTTTTT. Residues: CASSTDRPLTGELFF.